The present T cell receptor (beta chain) was sequenced within a study of T cell repertoires in cytomegalovirus infection (dated by TCRdb to about 2019). A note on the overall study: Recently identified HLA-C-restricted CMV epitopes, whose presentation resists viral immunomodulation, were targeted by peptide stimulations together with well-studied HLA-B-restricted epitopes. Because public TCR beta signatures pointed to carriage of CMV infection together with the matching HLA type, the HLA type of each donor mattered for the analysis.

TCRdb lists the instrument as Illumina HiSeq 1500. The public reads were run again by TCRdb, first through fastp at Q25 and then through MiXCR, and only productive beta chains were kept. Every entry covers one CDR3 protein and lists the most common genes and DNA from its rows. The sample data list about 770,000 distinct CDR3 sequences, and almost 30% of these were observed just once. The ten largest clonotypes hold around 14% of the sample. In the paper's terms, the treatment or condition label means: in vitro stimulation with specific CMV peptide epitopes to enrich CMV-specific T cells. The full study reports these points: In the ex vivo response, HLA-C-restricted CMV-specific TCR beta clonotypes were dominant, and in two of eight donors the single most frequent clonotype came from this HLA-C-restricted group. In both this cohort and an independent roughly 360-donor cohort, the cumulative frequency of public TCR beta family members distinguished carriers of CMV infection plus the relevant HLA type.

Per the germline V gene (reference sequence), WNHNN is the CDR1 and SYGVQD is the CDR2. Inclusive of the bounding cysteine and phenylalanine, the CDR3 is 19 residues long. Only the CDR3 DNA stays, 57 bases, in frame from base 1. Cut back by 0 bases and 3 bases, the V and J ends lie 24 bases apart. On this clonotype itself: It has no known antigen specificity. No much larger clone is present one base from it, and per-base qualities are unavailable.

This clonotype originated in a human donor in good health (CMV status not recorded). Some clones in this sample may be carry-over from other donors' samples. The receptor chain draws on TRBV10-1 and TRBJ2-7; the D gene cannot be named for sure. Source: cultured CD8+ T cells from PBMCs, taken from culture after CMV antigen stimulation. The sequence in DNA is TGCGCCAGCAGTGAGTCCAGAAAGTGGTTGGGAACTTACCGCTACGAGCAGTACTTC. Protein translation: CASSESRKWLGTYRYEQYF.